In its sample, the clone carrying this T cell receptor (beta chain) was seen a few times. The sample comes from a study of T-cell reconstitution after alpha-beta-depleted transplantation in children. Preparing the TCRbeta library involved the use of unique molecular identifiers. TCRdb independently ran MiXCR on the PCR reads; one entry per CDR3 protein. The data contain a few hundred thousand distinct CDR3 sequences, about 14% of them singletons. The CDR3 loop spans 12 amino acids. V lost 3 bases and J lost 4, with 6 bases in between. Germline V gene data show CDR1 as MGHDK and CDR2 as SYGVNS. The rearrangement joins TRBV25-1 to TRBJ1-2; D gene uncertain. This receptor was obtained from a human donor who donated a stem cell graft to a child with Fanconi anemia. The material sequenced was PBMCs, taken from the stem cell graft. The CDR3 DNA reads TGTGCCAGCAGTGAGCAGTTCTATGGCTACACCTTC. Its protein product is CASSEQFYGYTF.